This T cell receptor beta chain was documented in a study of T cell responses to AZD1222 COVID-19 vaccine (dated by TCRdb to 2020 to 2022). About the full investigation: A total of roughly 240 trial participants underwent TCR sequencing, of whom around 200 received two doses of AZD1222 and around 25 received two doses of the MenACWY control vaccine. Trial participants were enrolled into age subgroups of 18-55, 56-69 and 70-plus years, which contained around 150, 28 and 57 TCR-sequenced participants, respectively. Beyond this particular receptor, the publication reports: Nearly half of unique spike-specific TCRs reportedly recognized epitopes outside regions mutated in the B.1.351 and B.1.1.7 variants. In the small 56-69-year group, the increase in depth fell short of significance, most likely because of low power. A significant rise in spike-specific TCR breadth and depth was observed after two AZD1222 doses relative to day 0 and relative to MenACWY recipients. Conclusions about previously exposed vaccinees were limited because only six or seven AZD1222 recipients were SARS-CoV-2 seropositive at baseline. Vaccine-associated CD4 TCRs spanned the whole spike protein, with dominant responses in regions 160-218 and 743-854. Most participants were white British and females outnumbered males, and the authors suggested that clonal diversity may have been underestimated. No day 14 peak-response samples were available, so repertoires were characterized only after the peak T cell response.

The CDR3 regions of human TCRbeta chains were analyzed by immunosequencing. The study's processing was this. Repertoire TCRs were checked for matches against a reference library of SARS-CoV-2-specific TCRs that had been generated using the MIRA antigen-specificity platform. Breadth meant the fraction of unique TCRs that were SARS-CoV-2-associated, whereas depth meant the fraction of total T cells that were SARS-CoV-2-associated. Using the MIRA data, each spike-specific TCR was assigned both to the spike region to which the TCR was reactive and to a CD4 or CD8 class. Log10-transformed breadth and depth values were compared by one-way ANOVA with Sidak's multiple comparisons tests. TCRdb took this table from immuneACCESS and kept in-frame rearrangements with V and J called. Such tables lack part of the clones; where checked against another copy, unresolved V genes explain under half of the gap, and the rest is unexplained. That table is the source of V, J and clone size, and D and trimming were worked out from the DNA. The sample yields some 200,000 clones; roughly 91% were counted once. The ten top clones hold roughly 25% of the sample.

On this clone: The clone's antigen remains unknown. No base quality values were provided; no much bigger clone lies one nucleotide off.

The sample's time point label, in plain terms: about 28 days (+/-7) after the second vaccine dose. Because spike-specific TCR depth and breadth did not differ between the two schedules, AZD1222 recipients who got a second dose at roughly 4 weeks were pooled with those who got a second dose at roughly 12 weeks. The vaccinee samples were drawn from two UK trials, COV001 and COV002, one of which was a single-blind randomized controlled phase 2/3 trial testing AZD1222 (ChAdOx1 nCoV-19) in healthy adults. For TCRbeta chain sequencing, PBMC samples were collected from trial participants at day 0 and at day 28 after the second dose. The source is an adult who received the AZD1222 COVID-19 vaccine. This material consisted of peripheral blood, taken 28 days after the second AZD1222 dose.

The base sequence is TGTGCCAGCAGTTTAACTAGCGGGCTGGGAGGTGAGCAGTTCTTC. Protein translation: CASSLTSGLGGEQFF. The chain is assembled from TRBV27 and TRBJ2-1, with 9 bases aligning to TRBD2. The CDR3 holds 15 amino acids from the cysteine to the phenylalanine. Only the CDR3 region is kept as DNA, spanning 45 bases read in frame from base 1. V ends up 2 bases short and J 9 bases short, with an unmatched junction base count of 8. The germline V gene (reference sequence) gives CDR1 as MNHEY and CDR2 as SMNVEV.